Described below is a single TCR beta chain sequence and its context. Its cognate antigen is unknown. The entry originates in a study of blood T cells in healthy people across ages. Findings of the study overall: Unsorted PBMC material precluded a definitive naive versus antigen-experienced comparison. Higher diversity, along with more naive CD4+ cells, distinguished long-lived donors from aged donors. Percentage of naive T cells showed a strong correlation with TCR beta diversity.

Combining a sample-barcoded 5' primer with a J-beta primer mix, a second PCR ran for about 7 to 11 cycles. TCRdb recomputed calls from the 5' RACE reads with MiXCR, one row per CDR3 protein. The data show 1 million or so distinct CDR3 sequences, roughly 45% seen once. V lost 10 bases and J 1 base, leaving 23 bases between the germline ends. From germline, CDR1 is MNHEY and CDR2 SMNVEV (reference sequence). CDR3 length equals 17 residues. The sequencing sample was made of blood. The origin of this receptor is a woman aged 55-75 years in good health. The V and J genes are TRBV27 and TRBJ2-1, with D tentatively TRBD1 (8 bases). The CDR3 spells CATEYRGGGSSYNEQFF. The CDR3, as DNA: TGTGCCACCGAATACAGGGGGGGCGGGAGTTCCTACAATGAGCAGTTCTTC.